One TCR beta chain is described in this entry. The antigen remains unidentified. There are 15 residues in the CDR3. V lost 7 bases and J 4 bases, leaving 16 bases between the germline ends. CDR1 is LNHDA and CDR2 is SQIVND in the germline V gene (reference sequence). These data belong to a study of shared clonotypes between healthy human individuals. Points from the study as a whole: Genetic and exposure-history diversity was limited by the small donor number. The study generally estimated greater richness for naive than memory subsets. Among non-shared clonotypes, generation probabilities were lower than among those shared by all four donors.

The protocol was immunoSEQ multiplex PCR, while the TCRdb copy is restricted to in-frame clones and leaves out a portion. The repertoire has over 2 million clones, roughly 92% of them found once; the top ten carry around 0.35%. This chain joins TRBV19 and TRBJ1-4; D unresolved. This receptor was taken from a young man in good health. Some clones in this sample may be carry-over from other donors' samples. Sequencing input: naive CD4+ T cells from PBMCs. Subset indicated: CD45RA+ positively selected. The DNA of the CDR3 is TGTGCCAGTACTAAAGTGGTCCGCCGTAATGAAAAACTGTTTTTT. Amino acids: CASTKVVRRNEKLFF.